The rows below give T cell receptor beta chains drawn from one sample of a study of cytomegalovirus exposure and HLA in healthy donors. Libraries were prepared by immunoSEQ multiplex PCR; TCRdb keeps only in-frame clonotypes and omits some of them. The data contain 85,000 to 130,000 clones, approximately 80% of them seen just once; the ten biggest clones take up approximately 5%. The sequenced sample was PBMCs. The source of these receptors is a woman under 30 in good health and CMV-seropositive. Both conserved end residues are part of each CDR3. Each record gives: J gene, D gene, V gene, clone size, CDR3 protein, CDR3 DNA. A D gene is named only where the DNA matches it firmly. Size values are once, few and many counts, or a class for expanded clones, and some rows have none.

J: TRBJ1-1; D: -; V: TRBV28; size: -; CDR3: CASSMSGVMNTEAFF; DNA: TGTGCCAGCAGTATGAGCGGGGTAATGAACACTGAAGCTTTCTTT
J: TRBJ1-2; D: -; V: TRBV6-6; size: -; CDR3: CASSYSRSRLDYGYTF; DNA: TGTGCCAGCAGTTACTCCCGGAGTAGGCTGGACTATGGCTACACCTTC
J: TRBJ1-2; D: -; V: TRBV30; size: -; CDR3: CAWSVMGLGGYTF; DNA: TGTGCCTGGAGTGTAATGGGACTGGGCGGCTACACCTTC
J: TRBJ2-1; D: -; V: TRBV6-4; size: few; CDR3: CASSEVAERGEQFF; DNA: TGTGCCAGCAGTGAGGTAGCGGAGAGGGGTGAGCAGTTCTTC
J: TRBJ2-3; D: -; V: TRBV28; size: -; CDR3: CASSQWERTPDKQYF; DNA: TGTGCCAGCAGTCAATGGGAGCGAACCCCAGATAAGCAGTATTTT
J: TRBJ2-1; D: -; V: TRBV11-2; size: once; CDR3: CASSLEGGSYNEQFF; DNA: TGTGCCAGCAGCTTAGAAGGGGGATCCTACAATGAGCAGTTCTTC
J: TRBJ1-3; D: TRBD1; V: TRBV28; size: -; CDR3: CASSFNSPRDSSSGNTIYF; DNA: TGTGCCAGCAGTTTTAACAGCCCCCGGGACAGCAGCTCTGGAAACACCATATATTTT
J: TRBJ1-2; D: -; V: TRBV10-3; size: few; CDR3: CAILTQTGGYTF; DNA: TGTGCCATCCTAACTCAGACAGGCGGCTACACCTTC
J: TRBJ2-7; D: TRBD1; V: TRBV9; size: few; CDR3: CASSMTGNSEQYF; DNA: TGTGCCAGCAGCATGACAGGGAATAGCGAGCAGTACTTC
J: TRBJ1-6; D: TRBD1; V: TRBV25-1; size: -; CDR3: CASSETGDNSPLHF; DNA: TGTGCCAGCAGTGAAACAGGGGATAATTCACCCCTCCACTTT
J: TRBJ2-1; D: TRBD1; V: TRBV10-2; size: -; CDR3: CASRDRGNEQFF; DNA: TGCGCCAGCAGGGACAGGGGCAATGAGCAGTTCTTC
J: TRBJ1-4; D: TRBD1; V: TRBV13; size: -; CDR3: CASSPGQADNEKLFF; DNA: TGTGCCAGCAGCCCGGGACAGGCAGATAATGAAAAACTGTTTTTT
J: TRBJ1-5; D: TRBD1; V: TRBV6-1; size: -; CDR3: CASREVPGGPQHF; DNA: TGTGCCAGCAGAGAAGTTCCAGGGGGGCCCCAGCATTTT
J: TRBJ2-5; D: TRBD1; V: TRBV2; size: once; CDR3: CASRGGQGETQYF; DNA: TGTGCCAGCAGGGGGGGACAGGGAGAGACCCAGTACTTC
J: TRBJ1-1; D: -; V: TRBV4-1; size: few; CDR3: CASSFRGLNTEAFF; DNA: TGCGCCAGCAGCTTCCGCGGCCTGAACACTGAAGCTTTCTTT
J: TRBJ1-2; D: -; V: TRBV19; size: few; CDR3: CASSTPTGTHTF; DNA: TGTGCCAGTAGTACCCCTACAGGGACCCACACCTTC